The rows below give T cell receptor beta chains drawn from one sample of a study of graft-versus-host responses after intestinal transplantation. Method: immunoSEQ multiplex PCR; TCRdb's copy keeps in-frame clones and lacks some. The data contain about 54,000 clones, about 90% of them seen just once; the ten biggest clones take up about 6%. The sample was PBMCs, taken more than 650 days after intestinal transplant. These receptors originate from a human patient who received an intestinal transplant, so some T cells may come from the graft donor. Each CDR3 is given with its conserved first and last residue. Fields, in order: clone size, J gene, D gene, V gene, CDR3 protein, CDR3 DNA. D genes are given only for firm matches. Expanded clones are given a class, and other clones once, few, many or no size at all.

>.|TRBJ1-1|TRBD1|TRBV6-1
CASSADREGTEAFF
TGTGCCAGCAGCGCGGACAGGGAGGGGACTGAAGCTTTCTTT
>.|TRBJ2-1|.|TRBV9
CASSDQTGIDEQFF
TGTGCCAGCAGCGATCAAACAGGGATCGATGAGCAGTTCTTC
>.|TRBJ1-4|.|TRBV5-8
CASSLRTEDPFF
TGTGCCAGCAGCTTGCGGACAGAAGATCCGTTTTTT
>.|TRBJ2-1|TRBD1|TRBV11-2
CASSHLTGYPVSLQFF
TGTGCCAGCAGCCATTTGACAGGGTACCCTGTCAGTCTTCAGTTCTTC
>.|TRBJ1-2|TRBD1|TRBV19
CASSAQGQATWGGYTF
TGTGCCAGTAGTGCCCAAGGACAGGCAACCTGGGGAGGCTACACCTTC
>.|TRBJ2-1|TRBD1|TRBV30
CAWSLTGGYNEQFF
TGTGCCTGGTCTCTGACAGGGGGCTACAATGAGCAGTTCTTC
>.|TRBJ2-3|.|TRBV25-1
CASSEFGGRTDTQYF
TGTGCCAGCAGTGAATTTGGGGGGCGCACAGATACGCAGTATTTT
>.|TRBJ1-2|.|TRBV13
CASSPTPVRADGYTF
TGTGCCAGCAGCCCAACCCCCGTGAGGGCGGATGGCTACACCTTC
>.|TRBJ2-4|.|TRBV28
CASSTTGLAKNIQYF
TGTGCCAGCAGTACCACAGGGTTAGCCAAAAACATTCAGTACTTC
>.|TRBJ2-5|TRBD2|TRBV4-1
CASSQVAGLGKETQYF
TGCGCCAGCAGCCAAGTAGCAGGACTAGGGAAAGAGACCCAGTACTTC
>once|TRBJ2-3|TRBD2|TRBV9
CASSVAGGAFTDTQYF
TGTGCCAGCAGCGTAGCCGGGGGGGCCTTCACAGATACGCAGTATTTT
>.|TRBJ1-3|.|TRBV6-1
CASTSSGNTIYF
TGTGCCAGCACCAGCTCTGGAAACACCATATATTTT
>.|TRBJ2-3|.|TRBV14
CASSLEDNSDTQYF
TGTGCCAGCAGCCTGGAGGACAATTCAGATACGCAGTATTTT
>few|TRBJ1-1|TRBD1|TRBV13
CASSLGGTGNTEAFF
TGTGCCAGCAGCTTAGGGGGGACAGGGAACACTGAAGCTTTCTTT
>.|TRBJ1-2|.|TRBV27
CASSLVPSFNYGYTF
TGTGCCAGCAGTTTAGTCCCATCCTTTAACTATGGCTACACCTTC
>.|TRBJ2-1|TRBD2|TRBV9
CASSPTAGTSGGGEQFF
TGTGCCAGCAGCCCCACGGCTGGGACTAGCGGGGGTGGTGAGCAGTTCTTC
>.|TRBJ2-7|.|TRBV10-3
CAISESGGLNEQYF
TGTGCCATCAGTGAGTCGGGGGGCCTGAACGAGCAGTACTTC